The 6 T cell receptor beta chains in this list originate from one sample, sequenced in a study of beta chain features in type 1 diabetes. Investigators reverse transcribed all isolated RNA, so they sequenced expressed TCRB transcripts. Produced via immunoSEQ multiplex PCR; TCRdb's table is partial and in-frame only. The sample consists of fewer than 500,000 clones, around 13% of them appearing once. Material for sequencing was naive CD4+ T cells from blood. These receptors originate from a man younger than 45 in good health.

The rearrangement links TRBV29-1 to TRBJ1-2, with D possibly TRBD1 on 5 matching bases. The V gene's germline CDR1 is SQVTM and CDR2 ANQGSEA. The CDR3 length is 11 residues. Trimming left V 5 bases short and J 12 bases short, with 16 bases between. DNA for the CDR3: TGCAGCGTTATCGGGGCGGGAGATGACACCTTC. Amino acids: CSVIGAGDDTF.

The chain has TRBV5-4 and TRBJ2-5; the D is unclear. CDR3 length equals 13 residues. Between the trimmed V and J ends, which lost 1 base and 0 bases, there was a span of 4 bases. The germline V gene encodes CDR1 SGHNT and CDR2 YYREEE (reference sequence). CDR3 nucleotides: TGTGCCAGCAGCTTGTTGTACCAAGAGACCCAGTACTTC. Translating it yields CASSLLYQETQYF.

The chain joins TRBV25-1 to TRBJ2-5; possible D gene TRBD1, 6 bases. Germline CDR1 is MGHDK and CDR2 is SYGVNS. Trimming left V 4 bases short and J 5 bases short, with 11 bases between. The CDR3 is 13 amino acids. CDR3 DNA: TGTGCCAGCAGTGCCTTTCAGGGGGAGACCCAGTACTTC. The encoded protein is CASSAFQGETQYF.

The chain couples TRBV2 to TRBJ1-5; D is ambiguous. CDR1 is SNHLY and CDR2 is FYNNEI in the germline V gene. The length of the CDR3 is 12 residues. The V end lost 4 bases, the J end lost 13 bases, and 14 bases lay between the germline ends. The CDR3 DNA reads as TGTGCCAGCAGTGGTCTCGCACTTCCTCAGCATTTT. It encodes CASSGLALPQHF.

This clone was detected only a few times. This chain uses TRBV6-5 with TRBJ2-1; 9 bases fit TRBD2. The CDR3 loop spans 16 amino acids. Per germline, CDR1 MNHEY and CDR2 SVGAGI. V was clipped by 0 bases and J by 4 bases; unmatched bases: 4. CDR3 amino acids: CASSYSASGTYNEQFF. CDR3 bases: TGTGCCAGCAGTTACTCCGCTAGCGGGACGTACAATGAGCAGTTCTTC.

The chain recombines TRBV13 with TRBJ2-3; 12 bases agree with TRBD2. J gave up 4 bases and V 2 bases, and 10 bases lay outside the gene matches. Germline V gives CDR1 PRHDT, CDR2 FYEKMQ (reference sequence). This CDR3 contains 18 residues. The CDR3 DNA is TGTGCCAGCAGCTTACCCCTTCTAGCGGGGGGGCAGGCAGATACGCAGTATTTT. This translates into CASSLPLLAGGQADTQYF.